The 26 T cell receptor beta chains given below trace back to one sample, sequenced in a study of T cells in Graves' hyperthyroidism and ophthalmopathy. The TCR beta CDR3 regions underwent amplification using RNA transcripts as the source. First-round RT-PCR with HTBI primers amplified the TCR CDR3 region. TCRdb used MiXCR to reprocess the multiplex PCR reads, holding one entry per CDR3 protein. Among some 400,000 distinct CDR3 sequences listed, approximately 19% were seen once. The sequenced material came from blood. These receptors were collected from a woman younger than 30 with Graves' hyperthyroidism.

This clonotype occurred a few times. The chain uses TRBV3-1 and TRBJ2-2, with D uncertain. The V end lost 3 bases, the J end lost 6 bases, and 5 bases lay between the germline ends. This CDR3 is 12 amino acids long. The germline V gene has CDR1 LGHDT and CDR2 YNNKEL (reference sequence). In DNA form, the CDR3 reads TGTGCCAGCAGCCATGAAGCCGGGGAGCTGTTTTTT. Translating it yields CASSHEAGELFF.

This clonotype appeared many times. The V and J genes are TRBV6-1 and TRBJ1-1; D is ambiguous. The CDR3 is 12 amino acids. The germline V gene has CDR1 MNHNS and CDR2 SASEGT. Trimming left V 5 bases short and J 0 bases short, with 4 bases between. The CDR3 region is CASSSVNTEAFF. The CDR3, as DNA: TGTGCCAGCAGTAGCGTGAACACTGAAGCTTTCTTT.

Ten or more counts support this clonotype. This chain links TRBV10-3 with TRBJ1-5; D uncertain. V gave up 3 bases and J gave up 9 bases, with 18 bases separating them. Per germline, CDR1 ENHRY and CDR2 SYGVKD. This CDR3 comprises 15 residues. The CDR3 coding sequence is TGTGCCATCAGTGACTACGAGGTCCCCTGGGGGCCCCAGCATTTT. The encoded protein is CAISDYEVPWGPQHF.

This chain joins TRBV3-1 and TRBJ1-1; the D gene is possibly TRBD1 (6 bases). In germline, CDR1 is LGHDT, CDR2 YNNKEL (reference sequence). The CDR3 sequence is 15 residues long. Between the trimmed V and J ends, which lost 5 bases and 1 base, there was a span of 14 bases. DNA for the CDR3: TGTGCCAGCAGCAAGGGACAAGGGGGGAACACTGAAGCTTTCTTT. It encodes CASSKGQGGNTEAFF.

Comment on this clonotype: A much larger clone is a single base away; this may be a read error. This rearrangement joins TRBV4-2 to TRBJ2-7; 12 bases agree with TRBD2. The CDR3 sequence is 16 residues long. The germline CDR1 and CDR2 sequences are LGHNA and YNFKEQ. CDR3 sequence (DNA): TGTGCCAGCAACCAATCCCTAGCGGGGGGGCCCCGGGAGCAGTACTTC. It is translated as CASNQSLAGGPREQYF.

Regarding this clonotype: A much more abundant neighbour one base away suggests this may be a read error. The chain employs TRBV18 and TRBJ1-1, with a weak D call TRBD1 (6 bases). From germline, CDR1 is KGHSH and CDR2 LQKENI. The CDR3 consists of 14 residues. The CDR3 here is CAGSPGVARTEAFF. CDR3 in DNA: TGTGCCGGCTCACCAGGGGTGGCGCGAACTGAAGCTTTCTTT.

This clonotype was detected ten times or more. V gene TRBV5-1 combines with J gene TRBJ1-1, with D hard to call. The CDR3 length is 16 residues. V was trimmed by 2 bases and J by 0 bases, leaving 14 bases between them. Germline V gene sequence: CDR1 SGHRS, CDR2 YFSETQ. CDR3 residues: CASSFHSGSMNTEAFF. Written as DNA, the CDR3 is TGCGCCAGCAGCTTCCATTCGGGTAGCATGAACACTGAAGCTTTCTTT.

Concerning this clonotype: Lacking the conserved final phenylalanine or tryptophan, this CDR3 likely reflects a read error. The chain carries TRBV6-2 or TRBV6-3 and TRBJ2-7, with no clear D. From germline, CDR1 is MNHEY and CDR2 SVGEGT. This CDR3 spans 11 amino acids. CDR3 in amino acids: CASSASYEQYC. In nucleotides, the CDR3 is TGTGCGAGCAGTGCCTCCTACGAGCAGTACTGC.

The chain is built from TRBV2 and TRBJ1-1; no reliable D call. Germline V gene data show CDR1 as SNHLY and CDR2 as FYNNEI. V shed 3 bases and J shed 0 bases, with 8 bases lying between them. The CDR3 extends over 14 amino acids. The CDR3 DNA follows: TGTGCCAGCAGTGAGGGAGAACTGAACACTGAAGCTTTCTTT. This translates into CASSEGELNTEAFF.

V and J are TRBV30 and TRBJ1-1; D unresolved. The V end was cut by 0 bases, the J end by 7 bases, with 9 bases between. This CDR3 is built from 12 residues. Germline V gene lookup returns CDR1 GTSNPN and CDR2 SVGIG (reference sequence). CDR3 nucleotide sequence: TGTGCCTGGAGTGTACGTCTAGGTGAAGCTTTCTTT. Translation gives CAWSVRLGEAFF.

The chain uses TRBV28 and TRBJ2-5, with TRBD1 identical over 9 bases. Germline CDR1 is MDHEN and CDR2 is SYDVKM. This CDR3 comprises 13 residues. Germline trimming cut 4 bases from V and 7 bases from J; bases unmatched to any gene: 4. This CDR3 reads CASSSGQGATQYF. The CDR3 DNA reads TGTGCCAGCAGTTCGGGACAGGGTGCGACCCAGTACTTC.

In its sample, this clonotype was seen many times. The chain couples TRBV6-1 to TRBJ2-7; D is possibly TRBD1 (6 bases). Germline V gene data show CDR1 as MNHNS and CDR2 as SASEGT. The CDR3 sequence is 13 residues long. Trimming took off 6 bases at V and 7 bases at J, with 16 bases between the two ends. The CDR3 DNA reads TGTGCCAGCAGCCACACCACAGGGTGGGAGCAGTACTTC. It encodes CASSHTTGWEQYF.

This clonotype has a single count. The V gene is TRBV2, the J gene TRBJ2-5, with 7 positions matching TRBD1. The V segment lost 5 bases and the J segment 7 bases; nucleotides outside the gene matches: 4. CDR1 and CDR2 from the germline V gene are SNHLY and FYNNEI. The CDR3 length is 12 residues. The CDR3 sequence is CASSYRGTTQYF. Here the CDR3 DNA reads TGTGCCAGCAGTTACAGGGGAACGACCCAGTACTTC. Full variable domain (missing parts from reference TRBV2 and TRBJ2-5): EPEVTQTPSHQVTQMGQEVILRCVPISNHLYFYWYRQILGQKVEFLVSFYNNEISEKSEIFDDQFSVERPDGSNFTLKIRSTKLEDSAMYFCASSYRGTTQYFGPGTRLLVL.

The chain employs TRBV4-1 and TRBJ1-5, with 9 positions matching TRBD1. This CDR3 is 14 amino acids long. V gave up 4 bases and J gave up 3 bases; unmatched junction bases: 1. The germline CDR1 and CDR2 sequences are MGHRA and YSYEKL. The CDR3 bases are TGCGCCAGCAGCCGGACAGGGGTCAATCAGCCCCAGCATTTT. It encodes CASSRTGVNQPQHF.

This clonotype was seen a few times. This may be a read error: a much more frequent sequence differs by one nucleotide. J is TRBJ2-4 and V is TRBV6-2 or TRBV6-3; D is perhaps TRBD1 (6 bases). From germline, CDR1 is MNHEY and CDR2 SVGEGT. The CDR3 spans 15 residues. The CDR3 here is CASSTLGWDKNIKYF. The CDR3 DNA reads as TGTGCCAGCAGCACACTTGGTTGGGACAAAAACATTAAGTACTTC.

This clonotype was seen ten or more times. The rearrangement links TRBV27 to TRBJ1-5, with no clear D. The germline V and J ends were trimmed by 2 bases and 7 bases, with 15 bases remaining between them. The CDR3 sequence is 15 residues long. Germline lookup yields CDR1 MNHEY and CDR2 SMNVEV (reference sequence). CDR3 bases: TGTGCCAGCAGTTTAGGAACGGGGTTTGGGCAGCCCCAGCATTTT. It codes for CASSLGTGFGQPQHF.

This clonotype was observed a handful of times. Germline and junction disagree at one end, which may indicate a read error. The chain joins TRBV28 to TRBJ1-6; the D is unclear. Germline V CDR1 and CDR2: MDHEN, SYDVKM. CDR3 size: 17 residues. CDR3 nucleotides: TGTGCCAACAGTTTTTATACGGCCATCCACTATAATTCACCCCTCCACTTT. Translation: CANSFYTAIHYNSPLHF.

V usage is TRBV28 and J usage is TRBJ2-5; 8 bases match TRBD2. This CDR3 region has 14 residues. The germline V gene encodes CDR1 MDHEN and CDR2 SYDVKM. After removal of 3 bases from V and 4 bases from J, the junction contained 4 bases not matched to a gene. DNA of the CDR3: TGTGCCAGCAGTTTGACTAGCGTGAGAGAGACCCAGTACTTC. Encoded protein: CASSLTSVRETQYF.

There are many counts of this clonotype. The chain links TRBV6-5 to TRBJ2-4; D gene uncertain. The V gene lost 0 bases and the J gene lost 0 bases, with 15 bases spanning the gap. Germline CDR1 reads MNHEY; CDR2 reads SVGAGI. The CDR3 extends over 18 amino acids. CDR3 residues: CASSYSQQRYSAKNIQYF. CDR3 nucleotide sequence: TGTGCCAGCAGTTACTCACAACAGAGATATTCAGCCAAAAACATTCAGTACTTC.

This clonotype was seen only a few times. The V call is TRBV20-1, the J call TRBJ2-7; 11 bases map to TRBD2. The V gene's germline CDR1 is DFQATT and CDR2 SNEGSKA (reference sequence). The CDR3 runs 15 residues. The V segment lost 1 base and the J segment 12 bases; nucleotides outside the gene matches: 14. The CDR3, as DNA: TGCAGTGCTAGAGTACCTACTAGCGGGGGCCAGCGTTTGTACTTC. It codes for CSARVPTSGGQRLYF.

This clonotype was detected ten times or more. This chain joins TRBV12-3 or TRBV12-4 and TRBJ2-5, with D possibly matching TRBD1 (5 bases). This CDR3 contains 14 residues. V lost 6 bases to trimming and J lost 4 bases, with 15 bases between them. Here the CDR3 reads CASSRLAGLETQYF. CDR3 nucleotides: TGTGCCAGCAGCCGACTCGCAGGGTTAGAGACCCAGTACTTC.

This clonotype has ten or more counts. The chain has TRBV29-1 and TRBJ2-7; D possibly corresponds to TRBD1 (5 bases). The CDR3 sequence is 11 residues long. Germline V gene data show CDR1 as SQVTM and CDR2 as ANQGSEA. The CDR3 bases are TGCACCCCCTTTGACAGCTACGAGCAGTACTTC. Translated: CTPFDSYEQYF.

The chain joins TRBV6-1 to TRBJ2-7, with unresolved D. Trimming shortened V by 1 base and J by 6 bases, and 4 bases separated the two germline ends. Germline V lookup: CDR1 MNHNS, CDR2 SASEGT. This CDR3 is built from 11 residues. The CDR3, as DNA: TGTGCCAGCAGTGAAGACACCGAGCAGTACTTC. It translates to CASSEDTEQYF.

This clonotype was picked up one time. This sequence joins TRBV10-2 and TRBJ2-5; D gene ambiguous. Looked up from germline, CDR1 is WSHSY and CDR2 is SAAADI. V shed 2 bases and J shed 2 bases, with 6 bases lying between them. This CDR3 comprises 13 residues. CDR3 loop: CASSETTQETQYF. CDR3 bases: TGCGCCAGCAGTGAGACTACTCAAGAGACCCAGTACTTC.

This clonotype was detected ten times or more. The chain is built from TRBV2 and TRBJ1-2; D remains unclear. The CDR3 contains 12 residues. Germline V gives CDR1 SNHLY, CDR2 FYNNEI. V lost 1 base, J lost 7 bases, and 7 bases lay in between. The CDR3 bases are TGTGCCAGCAGTGAAGGGATAGCTGGCTACACCTTC. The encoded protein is CASSEGIAGYTF.

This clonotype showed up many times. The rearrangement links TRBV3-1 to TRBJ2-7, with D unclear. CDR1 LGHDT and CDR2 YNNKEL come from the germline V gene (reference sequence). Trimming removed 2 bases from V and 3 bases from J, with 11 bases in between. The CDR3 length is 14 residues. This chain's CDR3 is CASSQIPWDYEQYF. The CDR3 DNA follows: TGTGCCAGCAGCCAAATTCCATGGGACTACGAGCAGTACTTC.